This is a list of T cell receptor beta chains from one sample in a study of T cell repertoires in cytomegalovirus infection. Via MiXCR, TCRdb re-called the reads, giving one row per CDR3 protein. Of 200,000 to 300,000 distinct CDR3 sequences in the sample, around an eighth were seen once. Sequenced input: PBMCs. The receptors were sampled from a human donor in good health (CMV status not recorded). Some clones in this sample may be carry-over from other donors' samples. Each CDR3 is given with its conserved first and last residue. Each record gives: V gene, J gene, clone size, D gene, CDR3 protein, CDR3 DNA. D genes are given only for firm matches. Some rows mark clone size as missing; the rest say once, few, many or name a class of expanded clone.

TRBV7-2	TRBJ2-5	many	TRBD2	CASFQGTSGRRETQYF	TGTGCCAGCTTCCAGGGGACTAGCGGGAGAAGGGAGACCCAGTACTTC
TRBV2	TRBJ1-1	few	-	CASSEGGRGTEAFF	TGTGCCAGCAGTGAAGGGGGGAGAGGCACTGAAGCTTTCTTT
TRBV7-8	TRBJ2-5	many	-	CASSFPSRHRGEQETQYF	TGTGCCAGCAGCTTTCCCTCCCGACATAGGGGCGAACAAGAGACCCAGTACTTC
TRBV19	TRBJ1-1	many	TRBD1	CASSRGTGHTEAFF	TGTGCCAGTAGTAGAGGGACAGGGCACACTGAAGCTTTCTTT
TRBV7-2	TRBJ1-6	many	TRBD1	CASSSQTGGGSPLHF	TGTGCCAGCAGCTCCCAGACAGGGGGCGGTTCACCCCTCCACTTT
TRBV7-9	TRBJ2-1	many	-	CASEKGNEQFF	TGTGCCAGCGAAAAGGGGAATGAGCAGTTCTTC
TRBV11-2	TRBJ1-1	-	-	CASSLGGVSGTEAFF	TGTGCCAGCAGCTTAGGGGGAGTATCAGGGACTGAAGCTTTCTTT
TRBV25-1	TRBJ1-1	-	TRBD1	CASSARTGGGDTEAFF	TGTGCCAGCAGTGCCCGGACAGGGGGGGGTGACACTGAAGCTTTCTTT
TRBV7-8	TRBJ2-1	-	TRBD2	CASSSGLATYEQFF	TGTGCCAGCAGCTCTGGACTAGCAACCTATGAGCAGTTCTTC
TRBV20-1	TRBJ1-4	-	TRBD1	CIARDQAGGNEKLFF	TGCATTGCTAGAGATCAGGCAGGGGGGAATGAAAAACTGTTTTTT
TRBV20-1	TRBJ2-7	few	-	CSASGGEAGKIYEQYF	TGCAGTGCTAGTGGAGGGGAGGCAGGCAAGATCTACGAGCAGTACTTC
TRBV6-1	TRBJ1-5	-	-	CASRPVGGPQHF	TGTGCCAGCAGGCCCGTCGGAGGGCCCCAGCATTTT
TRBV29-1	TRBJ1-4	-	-	CSGKGGEKLFF	TGCAGCGGGAAAGGAGGTGAAAAACTGTTTTTT
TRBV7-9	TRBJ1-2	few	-	CASSLGFRESYGYTF	TGTGCCAGCAGCTTAGGGTTCAGGGAGAGCTATGGCTACACCTTC
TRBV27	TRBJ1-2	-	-	CASSLLSREGFRVYGYTF	TGTGCCAGCAGTTTATTGTCCAGAGAGGGCTTCCGAGTCTATGGCTACACCTTC
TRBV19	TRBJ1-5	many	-	CASSDTGNQPQHF	TGTGCCAGTAGTGACACAGGGAATCAGCCCCAGCATTTT
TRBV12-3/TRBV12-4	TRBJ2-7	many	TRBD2	CASSPGWGLGLYEQYF	TGTGCCAGCAGCCCGGGTTGGGGACTAGGACTCTACGAGCAGTACTTC
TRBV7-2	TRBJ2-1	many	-	CASTLPGVTYNEQFF	TGTGCCAGCACCTTACCGGGGGTCACCTACAATGAGCAGTTCTTC
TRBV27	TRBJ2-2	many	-	CASSLGWGGNTGELFF	TGTGCCAGCAGTTTAGGCTGGGGTGGGAACACCGGGGAGCTGTTTTTT
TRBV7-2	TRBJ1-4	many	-	CASSLVGQSNEKLFF	TGTGCCAGCAGCTTAGTCGGACAGTCTAATGAAAAACTGTTTTTT
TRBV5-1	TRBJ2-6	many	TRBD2	CASQREGLTGANVLTF	TGCGCCAGCCAGCGGGAGGGCCTAACTGGGGCCAACGTCCTGACTTTC
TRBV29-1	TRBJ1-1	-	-	CSVAGNEAFF	TGCAGCGTTGCGGGGAATGAAGCTTTCTTT
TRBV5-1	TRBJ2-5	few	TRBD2	CASSSTSGTETQYF	TGCGCCAGCAGCTCGACTAGCGGGACGGAGACCCAGTACTTC
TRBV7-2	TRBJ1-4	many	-	CASSLNIGGSEKLFF	TGTGCCAGCAGCCTAAACATCGGGGGGAGTGAAAAACTGTTTTTT
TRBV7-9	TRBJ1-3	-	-	CASSLAHMESGNTIYF	TGTGCCAGCAGCTTAGCGCACATGGAGTCTGGAAACACCATATATTTT
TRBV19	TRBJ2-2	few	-	CASIRGADTGELFF	TGTGCCAGTATCCGCGGGGCCGACACCGGGGAGCTGTTTTTT
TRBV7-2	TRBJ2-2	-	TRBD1	CASSEGGTNTGELFF	TGTGCCAGCAGCGAAGGGGGCACAAACACCGGGGAGCTGTTTTTT
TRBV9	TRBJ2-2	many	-	CASSRWDSANTGELFF	TGTGCCAGCAGTCGCTGGGACTCCGCGAACACCGGGGAGCTGTTTTTT
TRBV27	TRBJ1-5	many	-	CASSFTGPNQPQHF	TGTGCCAGCAGTTTTACAGGGCCCAATCAGCCCCAGCATTTT
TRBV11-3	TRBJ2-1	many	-	CASSLQPSSYNEQFF	TGTGCCAGCAGCCTACAGCCTAGCTCCTACAATGAGCAGTTCTTC
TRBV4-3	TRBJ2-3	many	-	CASSQDLTGADTQYF	TGCGCCAGCAGCCAAGATCTAACGGGGGCAGATACGCAGTATTTT
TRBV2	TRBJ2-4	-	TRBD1	CASRVGTGIENIQYF	TGTGCCAGCAGGGTCGGGACAGGGATCGAAAACATTCAGTACTTC
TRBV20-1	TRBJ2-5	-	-	CSARDPARGGQETQYF	TGCAGTGCTAGAGATCCCGCCAGGGGGGGGCAAGAGACCCAGTACTTC
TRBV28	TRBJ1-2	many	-	CASSSASDGYTF	TGTGCCAGCAGTTCGGCTAGCGATGGCTACACCTTC
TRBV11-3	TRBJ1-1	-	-	CASSFAENNEAFF	TGTGCCAGCAGCTTTGCCGAGAACAATGAAGCTTTCTTT
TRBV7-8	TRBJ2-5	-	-	CASRNRHTETQYF	TGTGCCAGCCGCAATCGACACACAGAGACCCAGTATTTC
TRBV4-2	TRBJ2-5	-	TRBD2	CASSQGTPTSGQETQYF	TGTGCCAGCAGCCAAGGGACCCCCACTAGCGGGCAAGAGACCCAGTACTTC
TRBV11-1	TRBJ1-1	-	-	CASSSGNMNTEAFF	TGTGCCAGCAGCTCAGGGAATATGAACACTGAAGCTTTCTTT
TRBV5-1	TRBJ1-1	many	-	CASSFRVDSLGTEAFF	TGCGCCAGCAGCTTTCGTGTGGACAGTTTGGGCACTGAAGCTTTCTTT
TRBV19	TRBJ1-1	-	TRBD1	CASSAGTGVGAFF	TGTGCCAGTAGTGCCGGGACAGGGGTAGGAGCTTTCTTT
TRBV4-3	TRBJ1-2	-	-	CASSQMDGGRNYGYTF	TGCGCCAGCAGCCAAATGGACGGGGGGCGCAACTATGGCTACACCTTC
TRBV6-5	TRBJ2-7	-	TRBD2	CASSLGLAGGNSYEQYF	TGTGCCAGCAGTTTAGGACTAGCGGGGGGGAATTCCTACGAGCAGTACTTC
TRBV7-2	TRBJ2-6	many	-	CASSPDAGANVLTF	TGTGCCAGCAGCCCCGATGCTGGGGCCAACGTCCTGACTTTC
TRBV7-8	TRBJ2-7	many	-	CASSLGLSYEQYF	TGTGCCAGCAGCTTGGGTCTATCCTACGAGCAGTACTTC
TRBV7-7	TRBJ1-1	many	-	CASSSEWGTEAFF	TGTGCCAGCAGCTCGGAGTGGGGCACTGAAGCTTTCTTT
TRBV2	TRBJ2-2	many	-	CASRRAPNTGELFF	TGTGCCAGTCGACGGGCCCCGAACACCGGGGAGCTGTTTTTT
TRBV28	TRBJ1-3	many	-	CASSLSNLFYRSIYF	TGTGCCAGCAGTTTAAGTAATCTTTTCTATCGGTCCATATATTTT
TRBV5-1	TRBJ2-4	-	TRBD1	CASSDDRGGKNIQYF	TGCGCCAGCAGCGATGACAGGGGTGGCAAAAACATTCAGTACTTC
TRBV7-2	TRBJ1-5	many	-	CASSLSPNQPQHF	TGTGCCAGCAGCTTGAGTCCGAATCAGCCCCAGCATTTT